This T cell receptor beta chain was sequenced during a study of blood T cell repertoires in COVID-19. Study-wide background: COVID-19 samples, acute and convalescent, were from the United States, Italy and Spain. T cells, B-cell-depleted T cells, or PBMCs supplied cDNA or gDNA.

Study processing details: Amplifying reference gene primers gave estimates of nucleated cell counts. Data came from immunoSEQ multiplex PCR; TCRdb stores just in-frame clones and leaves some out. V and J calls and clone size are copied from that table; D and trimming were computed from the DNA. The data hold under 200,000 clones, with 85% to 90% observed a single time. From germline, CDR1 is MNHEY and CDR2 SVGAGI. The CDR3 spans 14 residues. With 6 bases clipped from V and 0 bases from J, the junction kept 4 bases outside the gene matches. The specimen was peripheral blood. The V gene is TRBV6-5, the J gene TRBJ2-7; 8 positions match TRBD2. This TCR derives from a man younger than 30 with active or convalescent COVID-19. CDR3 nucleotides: TGTGCCAGCAGCGGGGGGGTAAGCTCCTACGAGCAGTACTTC. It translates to CASSGGVSSYEQYF.